This is a list of T cell receptor beta chains from one sample in a study of radiation and T cells in renal cell carcinoma. The table came from immunoSEQ multiplex PCR; TCRdb's copy has only in-frame clones and leaves some out. The sample lists approximately 75,000 clones; about four fifths were seen once. The sequencing here drew on blood, taken from a patient whose treatment included radiotherapy and nephrectomy. All receptors derive from a man aged 60 to 75 with renal cell carcinoma. CDR3s include the opening cysteine and the closing phenylalanine or tryptophan. Each record gives: D gene, clone size, V gene, J gene, CDR3 protein, CDR3 DNA. A D gene is named only where the DNA matches it firmly. Not every row has a clone size; where given, it reads once, few, many or a size class.

>TRBD1|NA|TRBV7-8|TRBJ2-2
CASSPRTGAPRAGELFF
TGTGCCAGCAGCCCTCGGACAGGGGCCCCCCGGGCCGGGGAGCTGTTTTTT
>TRBD1|NA|TRBV7-7|TRBJ2-3
CASSLRQGVTDTQYF
TGTGCCAGCAGCTTACGGCAGGGGGTCACAGATACGCAGTATTTT
>NA|NA|TRBV6-6|TRBJ1-5
CASSYEAPGPQHF
TGTGCCAGCAGTTACGAGGCCCCGGGCCCCCAGCATTTT
>TRBD1|NA|TRBV6-4|TRBJ1-1
CASRIDRGHTEAFF
TGTGCCAGCAGGATAGACAGGGGGCACACTGAAGCTTTCTTT
>NA|NA|TRBV25-1|TRBJ2-1
CASSPTGKLANEQFF
TGTGCCAGCAGTCCGACAGGAAAGTTAGCCAATGAGCAGTTCTTC
>TRBD2|NA|TRBV27|TRBJ2-1
CASSLPQGLSGSSYNEQFF
TGTGCCAGCAGTTTACCCCAGGGTCTAAGCGGGAGCTCCTACAATGAGCAGTTCTTC
>TRBD2|NA|TRBV29-1|TRBJ2-7
CSVVLADTREQYF
TGCAGCGTTGTACTAGCGGATACTAGAGAGCAGTACTTC
>TRBD1|NA|TRBV19|TRBJ2-1
CASRGTGPYNEQFF
TGTGCCAGTAGAGGGACAGGGCCCTACAATGAGCAGTTCTTC
>TRBD2|NA|TRBV29-1|TRBJ2-1
CSVRLAGDREQFF
TGCAGCGTCAGACTAGCGGGAGATCGGGAGCAGTTCTTC
>TRBD1|few|TRBV5-8|TRBJ1-1
CASSSTGDRAFF
TGTGCCAGCAGTTCTACAGGGGATCGAGCTTTCTTT
>NA|NA|TRBV19|TRBJ1-5
CASSIGRQGNQPQHF
TGTGCCAGTAGTATCGGACGGCAGGGCAATCAGCCCCAGCATTTT